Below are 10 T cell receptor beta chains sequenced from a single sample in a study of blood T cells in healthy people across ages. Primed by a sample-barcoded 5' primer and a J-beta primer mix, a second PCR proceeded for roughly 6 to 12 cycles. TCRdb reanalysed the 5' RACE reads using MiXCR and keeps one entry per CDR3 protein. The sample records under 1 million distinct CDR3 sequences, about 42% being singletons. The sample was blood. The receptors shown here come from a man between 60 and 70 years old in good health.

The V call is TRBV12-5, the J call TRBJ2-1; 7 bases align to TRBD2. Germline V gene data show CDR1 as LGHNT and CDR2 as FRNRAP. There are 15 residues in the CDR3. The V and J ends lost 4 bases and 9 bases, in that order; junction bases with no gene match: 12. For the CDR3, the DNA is TGTGCTAGTGGTTCCGCCGGGACTACGCGGGGTGAGCAGTTCTTC. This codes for CASGSAGTTRGEQFF. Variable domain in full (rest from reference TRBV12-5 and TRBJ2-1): DARVTQTPRHKVTEMGQEVTMRCQPILGHNTVFWYRQTMMQGLELLAYFRNRAPLDDSGMPKDRFSAEMPDATLATLKIQPSEPRDSAVYFCASGSAGTTRGEQFFGPGTRLTVL.

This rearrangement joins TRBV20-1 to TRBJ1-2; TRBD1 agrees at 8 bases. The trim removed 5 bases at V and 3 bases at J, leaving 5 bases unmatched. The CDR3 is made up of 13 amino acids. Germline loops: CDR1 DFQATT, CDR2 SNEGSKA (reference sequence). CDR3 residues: CSAGTGGHYGYTF. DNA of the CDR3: TGCAGTGCTGGTACAGGGGGTCACTATGGCTACACCTTC.

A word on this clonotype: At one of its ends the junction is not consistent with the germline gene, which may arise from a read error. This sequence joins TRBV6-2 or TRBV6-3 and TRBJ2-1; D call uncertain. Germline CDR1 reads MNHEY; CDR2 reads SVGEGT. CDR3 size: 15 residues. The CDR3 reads CAGSYVHMSAWEQFF. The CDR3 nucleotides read TGTGCCGGCAGTTACGTTCACATGAGCGCGTGGGAGCAGTTCTTC.

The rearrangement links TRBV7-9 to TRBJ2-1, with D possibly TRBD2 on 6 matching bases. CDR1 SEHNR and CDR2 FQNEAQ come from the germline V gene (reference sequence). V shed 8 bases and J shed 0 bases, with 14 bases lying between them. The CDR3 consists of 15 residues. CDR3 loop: CASGKSGGSYNEQFF. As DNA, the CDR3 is TGTGCCAGCGGAAAATCCGGGGGCTCCTACAATGAGCAGTTCTTC.

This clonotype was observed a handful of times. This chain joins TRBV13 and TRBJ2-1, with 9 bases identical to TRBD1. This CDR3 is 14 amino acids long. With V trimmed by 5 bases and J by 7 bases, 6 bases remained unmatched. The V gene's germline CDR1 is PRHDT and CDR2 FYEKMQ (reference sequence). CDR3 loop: CASSERTGANEQFF. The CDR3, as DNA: TGTGCCAGCAGCGAACGGACAGGGGCTAATGAGCAGTTCTTC.

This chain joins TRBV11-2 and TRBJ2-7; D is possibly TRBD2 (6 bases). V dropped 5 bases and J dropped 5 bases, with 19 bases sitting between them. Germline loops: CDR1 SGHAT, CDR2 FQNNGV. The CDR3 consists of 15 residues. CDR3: CASSAKMTRGDEQYF. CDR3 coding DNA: TGTGCCAGCAGCGCTAAGATGACTAGGGGCGACGAGCAGTACTTC.

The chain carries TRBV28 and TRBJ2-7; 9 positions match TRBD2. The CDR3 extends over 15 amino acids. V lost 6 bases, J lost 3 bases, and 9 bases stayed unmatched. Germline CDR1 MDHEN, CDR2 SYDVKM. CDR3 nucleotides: TGTGCCAGCAGGCCCATGCTAGCGGGGAACTACGAGCAGTACTTC. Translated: CASRPMLAGNYEQYF.

The CDR3 loop is CASSTGTRESKTQYF. For the CDR3, the DNA is TGTGCCAGCAGTACCGGGACTAGGGAATCAAAGACCCAGTACTTC. The chain combines TRBV6-6 with TRBJ2-5; TRBD2 agrees at 8 bases. With V trimmed by 5 bases and J by 6 bases, 11 bases remained unmatched. CDR1 and CDR2 (germline): MNHNY, SVGAGI (reference sequence). There are 15 residues in the CDR3.

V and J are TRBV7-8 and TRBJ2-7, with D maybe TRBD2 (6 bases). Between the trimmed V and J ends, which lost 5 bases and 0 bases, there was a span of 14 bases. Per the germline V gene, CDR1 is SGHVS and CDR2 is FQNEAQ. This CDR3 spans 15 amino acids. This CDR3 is CASSQRRVSSYEQYF. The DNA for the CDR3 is TGTGCCAGCAGCCAACGGAGGGTCAGCTCCTACGAGCAGTACTTC. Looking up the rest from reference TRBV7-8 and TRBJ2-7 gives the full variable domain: GAGVSQSPRYKVAKRGQDVALRCDPISGHVSLFWYQQALGQGPEFLTYFQNEAQLDKSGLPSDRFFAERPEGSVSTLKIQRTQQEDSAVYLCASSQRRVSSYEQYFGPGTRLTVT.

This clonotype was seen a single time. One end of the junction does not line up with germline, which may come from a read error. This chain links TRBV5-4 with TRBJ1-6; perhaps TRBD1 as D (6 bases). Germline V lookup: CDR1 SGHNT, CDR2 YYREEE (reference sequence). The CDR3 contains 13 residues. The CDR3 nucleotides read TGTGCCCGCAGCACGGACAGTAATTCACCCCTCCACTTT. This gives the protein CARSTDSNSPLHF.